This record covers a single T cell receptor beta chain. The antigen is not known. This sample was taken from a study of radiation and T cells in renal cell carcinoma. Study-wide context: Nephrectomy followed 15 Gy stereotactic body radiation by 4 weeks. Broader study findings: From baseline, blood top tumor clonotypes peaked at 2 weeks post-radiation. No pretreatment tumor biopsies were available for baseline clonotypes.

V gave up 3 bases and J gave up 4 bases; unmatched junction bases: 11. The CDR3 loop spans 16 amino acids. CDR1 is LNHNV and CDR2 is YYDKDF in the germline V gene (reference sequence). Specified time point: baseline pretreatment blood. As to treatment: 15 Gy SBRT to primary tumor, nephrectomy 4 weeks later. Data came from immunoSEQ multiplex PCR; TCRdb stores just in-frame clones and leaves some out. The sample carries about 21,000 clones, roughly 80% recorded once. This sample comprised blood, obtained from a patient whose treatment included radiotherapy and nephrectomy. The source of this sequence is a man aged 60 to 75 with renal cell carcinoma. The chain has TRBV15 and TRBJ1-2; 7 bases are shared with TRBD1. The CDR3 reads CATSSSRDSKGYGYTF. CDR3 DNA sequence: TGTGCCACCAGCAGTTCCCGGGACAGCAAAGGCTATGGCTACACCTTC.